The 8 T cell receptor beta chains in this list originate from one sample, sequenced in a study of blood T cell repertoires in COVID-19. Profiled with immunoSEQ multiplex PCR; TCRdb holds only in-frame clones, not every one. The sample consists of fewer than 250,000 clones, 80% to 90% of them appearing once. What was sequenced was peripheral blood. The source is a woman in her forties or fifties with acute or convalescent COVID-19.

J is TRBJ2-3 and V is TRBV5-1; 10 bases map to TRBD1. CDR1 SGHRS and CDR2 YFSETQ come from the germline V gene. Losses at the gene ends were 4 bases for V and 5 bases for J; bases not matched to a gene: 7. This CDR3 comprises 15 residues. As DNA, the CDR3 is TGCGCCAGCAGCCCCGGGACAGGGGCGTTAGATACGCAGTATTTT. This translates into CASSPGTGALDTQYF.

This clone came up once. The CDR3 region has the DNA TGCGCCAGCAGCGGGGTAGCGGGAGAGACCCAGTACTTC. It specifies CASSGVAGETQYF. The V gene is TRBV5-1, the J gene TRBJ2-5, with 7 nucleotides matching TRBD2. V lost 4 bases to trimming and J lost 4 bases; unmatched junction nucleotides: 4. Germline CDR1 is SGHRS and CDR2 is YFSETQ. CDR3 length: 13 amino acids.

The CDR3 DNA follows: TGCGCCAGCTCAGAGGGACAGAACTACAATGAGCAGTTCTTC. Amino acid sequence: CASSEGQNYNEQFF. The V gene is TRBV5-1, the J gene TRBJ2-1; 7 bases fit TRBD1. V lost 7 bases and J lost 3; bases outside the gene matches: 7. Germline V gives CDR1 SGHRS, CDR2 YFSETQ. This CDR3 region has 14 residues.

To note about this clone: The sample holds other DNA sequences that translate to the same CDR3. The rearrangement uses TRBV24-1 and TRBJ2-7, with a weak D call TRBD1 (5 bases). Deletions cut 4 bases from V and 5 bases from J, with 8 bases between. This CDR3 spans 12 amino acids. Germline values: CDR1 KGHDR, CDR2 SFDVKD. As DNA, the CDR3 is TGTGCCACCAGTGACCAGGGCCACGAGCAGTACTTC. Translation: CATSDQGHEQYF.

This chain uses TRBV2 with TRBJ1-1, with D perhaps TRBD1 (6 bases). Germline CDR1 reads SNHLY; CDR2 reads FYNNEI. Trimming left V 0 bases short and J 1 base short, with 9 bases between. The CDR3 has 15 residues. CDR3 loop: CASSEAGTTNTEAFF. In DNA, the CDR3 is TGTGCCAGCAGTGAAGCCGGGACAACGAACACTGAAGCTTTCTTT.

The rearrangement links TRBV5-1 to TRBJ1-3; 8 nucleotides line up with TRBD1. Germline trimming cut 4 bases from V and 6 bases from J; bases unmatched to any gene: 9. The CDR3 runs to 15 residues. Germline values: CDR1 SGHRS, CDR2 YFSETQ. In nucleotides, the CDR3 is TGCGCCAGCAGCGCCCGGACAGGGAGGATAAACACCATATATTTT. Translated, it gives CASSARTGRINTIYF.

Only a few counts were recorded for this clone. The chain's CDR3 is CASRGGDRSGNEKLFF. In nucleotides, the CDR3 is TGTGCCAGTAGGGGAGGAGACCGAAGTGGGAATGAAAAACTGTTTTTT. The gene calls are TRBV19 and TRBJ1-4; D is ambiguous. V lost 6 bases and J 5 bases, leaving 19 bases between the germline ends. The CDR3 consists of 16 residues. Germline V lookup: CDR1 LNHDA, CDR2 SQIVND (reference sequence).

This chain links TRBV10-3 with TRBJ2-3; tentatively, D is TRBD1 (6 bases). Germline V gene lookup returns CDR1 ENHRY and CDR2 SYGVKD. The CDR3 is 16 amino acids. Trimming left V 1 base short and J 2 bases short, with 13 bases between. This chain's CDR3 is CAISEFRTDTTDTQYF. DNA of the CDR3: TGTGCCATCAGTGAGTTTAGGACAGATACCACAGATACGCAGTATTTT.